This T cell receptor beta chain was profiled in a study of blood T cell repertoires in COVID-19. Study background: Acute and convalescent COVID-19 samples came from the United States, Italy and Spain. Sources were T cells, B-cell-depleted T cells, or PBMCs; the material itself was cDNA or gDNA.

Remarks on this clone: The same CDR3 also results from other DNA sequences found in this sample.

Germline loops: CDR1 SGDLS, CDR2 YYNGEE. The CDR3 is made up of 15 amino acids. With V trimmed by 2 bases and J by 3 bases, 2 bases remained unmatched. Per the original methods: How many nucleated cells were present was estimated from reference gene primer amplification. Measured with immunoSEQ multiplex PCR; TCRdb has only the in-frame clones, and not every one. D and trimming were read from the DNA, whereas the V and J calls and clone size are those reported in that table. This table holds over 120,000 clones, about 86% found once. Material for sequencing was peripheral blood. The rearrangement links TRBV9 to TRBJ2-1, with TRBD2 identical over 10 bases. This clonotype originated in a woman aged 55 to 70 with acute or convalescent COVID-19. Written as DNA, the CDR3 is TGTGCCAGCAGCGTTGGACTAGCGGACTACAATGAGCAGTTCTTC. This gives the protein CASSVGLADYNEQFF. The full variable domain, its missing parts supplied by reference TRBV9 and TRBJ2-1, is DSGVTQTPKHLITATGQRVTLRCSPRSGDLSVYWYQQSLDQGLQFLIQYYNGEERAKGNILERFSAQQFPDLHSELNLSSLELGDSALYFCASSVGLADYNEQFFGPGTRLTVL.